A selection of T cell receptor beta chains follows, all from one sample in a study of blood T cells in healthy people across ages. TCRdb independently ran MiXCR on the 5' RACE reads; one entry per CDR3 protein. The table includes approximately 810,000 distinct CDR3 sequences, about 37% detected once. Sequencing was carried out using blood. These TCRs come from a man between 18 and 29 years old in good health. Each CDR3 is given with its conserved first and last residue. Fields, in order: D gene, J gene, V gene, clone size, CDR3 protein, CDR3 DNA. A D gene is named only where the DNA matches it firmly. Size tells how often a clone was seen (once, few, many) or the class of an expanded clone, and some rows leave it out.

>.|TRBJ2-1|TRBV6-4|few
CASSARGDNEQFF
TGTGCCAGCAGTGCCAGGGGGGACAATGAGCAGTTCTTC
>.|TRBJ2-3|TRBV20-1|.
CSARDMGPGYVRDTQYF
TGCAGTGCTAGAGATATGGGTCCGGGATACGTCAGAGATACGCAGTATTTT
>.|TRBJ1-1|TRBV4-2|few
CASSLNPGRVNTEAFF
TGTGCCAGCAGCCTTAACCCCGGGAGGGTGAACACTGAAGCTTTCTTT
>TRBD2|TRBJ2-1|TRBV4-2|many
CASSQDFPSGGAQFF
TGTGCCAGCAGCCAAGATTTTCCTAGCGGGGGGGCGCAGTTCTTC
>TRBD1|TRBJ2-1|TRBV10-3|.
CAISVTRGPGDEQFF
TGTGCCATCAGTGTCACGAGGGGGCCCGGGGATGAGCAGTTCTTC
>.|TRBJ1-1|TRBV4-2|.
CASSQGSRVLMNTEAFF
TGTGCCAGCAGCCAAGGTTCCAGGGTACTCATGAACACTGAAGCTTTCTTT
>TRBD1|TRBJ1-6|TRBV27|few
CASSIRDRGYDSPLHF
TGTGCCAGCAGTATCAGAGACAGGGGGTACGATTCACCCCTCCACTTT
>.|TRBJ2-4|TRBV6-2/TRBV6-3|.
CASSYAENIQYF
TGTGCCAGCAGTTATGCCGAAAACATTCAGTACTTC
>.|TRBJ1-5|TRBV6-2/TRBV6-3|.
CASSYSTLPVSRQHF
TGTGCCAGCAGTTACTCTACCCTCCCGGTAAGCCGCCAGCATTTT
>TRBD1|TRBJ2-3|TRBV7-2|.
CASSKDRVGTDTQYF
TGTGCCAGCAGCAAGGACAGGGTGGGCACAGATACGCAGTATTTT
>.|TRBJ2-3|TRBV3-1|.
CASSQDPTGTSTDTQYF
TGTGCCAGCAGCCAAGATCCGACAGGGACTAGCACAGATACGCAGTATTTT
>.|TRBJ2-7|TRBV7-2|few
CASSFAGSGSPYEQYF
TGTGCCAGCAGCTTTGCGGGTTCAGGGTCCCCCTACGAGCAGTACTTC
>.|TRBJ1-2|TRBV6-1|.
CASSEGGINYGYTF
TGTGCCAGCAGTGAAGGAGGCATTAACTATGGCTACACCTTC
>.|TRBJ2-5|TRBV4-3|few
CASSQGLREQYF
TGCGCCAGCAGCCAAGGTTTGAGGGAGCAGTACTTC
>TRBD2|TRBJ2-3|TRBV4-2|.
CASSQGGRAGVSTDTQYF
TGTGCCAGCAGCCAAGGGGGGCGAGCGGGGGTTTCCACAGATACGCAGTATTTT
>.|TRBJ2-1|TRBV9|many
CASSEEFRASSYNEQFF
TGTGCCAGCAGCGAGGAATTCCGGGCCTCATCCTACAATGAGCAGTTCTTC
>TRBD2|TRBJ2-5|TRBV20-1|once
CGAVGTSGGQETQYF
TGCGGTGCCGTCGGGACTAGCGGGGGACAAGAGACCCAGTACTTC
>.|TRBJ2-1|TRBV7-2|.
CASSLRYDDNEQFF
TGTGCCAGCAGCCTAAGATACGACGACAATGAGCAGTTCTTC
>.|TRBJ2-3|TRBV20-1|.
CSAPHRVTSTDTQYF
TGCAGTGCTCCCCACCGTGTCACTAGCACAGATACGCAGTATTTT